The 21 T cell receptor beta chains in this list originate from one sample, sequenced in a study of T cell responses to AZD1222 COVID-19 vaccine. Repertoires were generated with immunoSEQ multiplex PCR, while TCRdb's copy carries only in-frame clones and drops some. The sample contains approximately 170,000 clones, 85% to 90% of which appear only once. Sequenced here: peripheral blood, sampled on day 0 of AZD1222 vaccination. The receptor set was obtained from an adult in good health.

J is TRBJ1-5 and V is TRBV12-3 or TRBV12-4; D is undetermined. V lost 3 bases and J lost 4, with 7 bases in between. The CDR3 sequence is 13 residues long. The CDR3 DNA reads as TGTGCCAGCAGTTTGGCCCGGAATCAGCCCCAGCATTTT. Protein sequence: CASSLARNQPQHF.

V is TRBV24-1 and J is TRBJ2-1; D unclear. Trimming shortened V by 4 bases and J by 0 bases, and 24 bases separated the two germline ends. CDR1 is KGHDR, CDR2 SFDVKD, per germline. The CDR3 is made up of 20 amino acids. The CDR3 DNA follows: TGTGCCACCAGTGACCAGGTTCCCAGGCCTCTGGTCCACTCCTACAATGAGCAGTTCTTC. Translating gives CATSDQVPRPLVHSYNEQFF.

This chain connects TRBV3-1 (or the pseudogene TRBV3-2) to TRBJ2-1; D possibly matches TRBD1 or TRBD2 (7 bases each). Per the germline V gene, CDR1 is LGHDT and CDR2 is YNNKEL (reference sequence). Trimming removed 1 base at V and 4 bases at J, with 17 bases between. The CDR3 covers 17 residues. The CDR3 nucleotides are TGTGCCAGCAGCCAAGGCGGGGGACAGCTTGTTTACAATGAGCAGTTCTTC. It codes for CASSQGGGQLVYNEQFF.

This chain connects TRBV2 to TRBJ2-3; 7 bases agree with TRBD2. The length of the CDR3 is 14 residues. CDR1 SNHLY and CDR2 FYNNEI come from the germline V gene. V gave up 4 bases and J gave up 6 bases; unmatched junction bases: 7. CDR3 region: CASSVLLGGDTQYF. The CDR3 DNA reads as TGTGCCAGCAGTGTTTTATTGGGGGGGGATACGCAGTATTTT.

The table lists this clone with a count of one. The V and J genes are TRBV29-1 and TRBJ1-1; D gene ambiguous. The CDR3 loop spans 11 amino acids. Trimming shortened V by 5 bases and J by 2 bases, and 6 bases separated the two germline ends. Per germline, CDR1 SQVTM and CDR2 ANQGSEA. The CDR3 bases are TGCAGCGTTAAGAGAAACACTGAAGCTTTCTTT. It encodes CSVKRNTEAFF.

The chain joins TRBV5-1 to TRBJ2-5; 8 bases align to TRBD2. Germline V gene data show CDR1 as SGHRS and CDR2 as YFSETQ. CDR3 size: 15 residues. V dropped 4 bases and J dropped 1; count of bases not matched to a gene: 6. This CDR3 is CASSNPSGSQETQYF. The CDR3, as DNA: TGCGCCAGCAGCAATCCTAGCGGGTCCCAAGAGACCCAGTACTTC.

The sample holds one count of this clone. The genes are TRBV16 and TRBJ2-7; 10 bases fit TRBD1. This CDR3 region has 14 residues. Germline trimming cut 4 bases from V and 4 bases from J; bases unmatched to any gene: 4. Per the germline V gene, CDR1 is KGHSY and CDR2 is FQNENV. Here the CDR3 DNA reads TGTGCCAGCAGCCCCGGGACAGGGGTGTACGAGCAGTACTTC. Translation: CASSPGTGVYEQYF. Filled out from reference TRBV16 and TRBJ2-7, the complete variable domain reads GEEVAQTPKHLVRGEGQKAKLYCAPIKGHSYVFWYQQVLKNEFKFLISFQNENVFDETGMPKERFSAKCLPNSPCSLEIQATKLEDSAVYFCASSPGTGVYEQYFGPGTRLTVT.

This clone was counted only a few times. The chain is built from TRBV6-2 or TRBV6-3 and TRBJ2-7; D gene uncertain. V was shortened by 0 bases and J by 2 bases, with 5 bases between the two germline ends. Germline values: CDR1 MNHEY, CDR2 SVGEGT. This CDR3 spans 13 amino acids. The CDR3 DNA reads as TGTGCCAGCAGTTACTCGGTGACCTACGAGCAGTACTTC. It is translated as CASSYSVTYEQYF.

As regards this clone: The junction departs from germline at one end; a sequencing error may be responsible. The chain is built from TRBV30 and TRBJ2-5; tentatively, D is TRBD2 (5 bases). Germline CDR1 and CDR2: GTSNPN and SVGIG (reference sequence). There are 13 residues in the CDR3. The CDR3 region has the DNA TGTGCCTGGAGTGCGGGGATTCAAGGGACCCAGTACTTC. Translation gives CAWSAGIQGTQYF.

The V gene is TRBV28, the J gene TRBJ2-5; 7 bases fit TRBD1. Looked up from germline, CDR1 is MDHEN and CDR2 is SYDVKM. V was pared by 6 bases and J by 5 bases, with 9 bases of the junction left unmatched. The CDR3 is made up of 14 amino acids. DNA for the CDR3: TGTGCCAGCAGCTACCAGACAGGGTTTGAGACCCAGTACTTC. Its translation: CASSYQTGFETQYF.

The chain recombines TRBV10-3 with TRBJ1-5; TRBD1 matches at 7 bases. This CDR3 has 13 amino acids. V gave up 6 bases and J gave up 6 bases; unmatched junction bases: 5. Germline loops: CDR1 ENHRY, CDR2 SYGVKD. CDR3: CAIRGTVGQPQHF. The DNA for the CDR3 is TGTGCCATCAGGGGGACAGTAGGTCAGCCCCAGCATTTT.

This clone was seen only once. This chain connects TRBV9 to TRBJ1-1; 8 positions agree with TRBD1. Germline V lookup: CDR1 SGDLS, CDR2 YYNGEE. This CDR3 has 13 residues. V lost 3 bases, J lost 6 bases, and 4 bases stayed unmatched. The CDR3 DNA reads TGTGCCAGCAGCGGTATACAGGGGGCTGAAGCTTTCTTT. Protein sequence: CASSGIQGAEAFF.

The chain recombines TRBV10-3 with TRBJ1-1; possibly TRBD1 for D (6 bases). The CDR3 is 15 residues long. Germline lookup yields CDR1 ENHRY and CDR2 SYGVKD. V was cut by 3 bases and J by 1 base, with 12 bases left in between. CDR3 amino acids: CAISETGIANTEAFF. As DNA, the CDR3 is TGTGCCATCAGTGAAACAGGGATTGCGAACACTGAAGCTTTCTTT.

This clone occurred once. This rearrangement joins TRBV4-1 to TRBJ1-1; 9 bases align to TRBD1. After removal of 0 bases from V and 10 bases from J, the junction contained 9 bases not matched to a gene. The CDR3 length is 15 residues. Germline CDR1 and CDR2: MGHRA and YSYEKL. CDR3 sequence (DNA): TGCGCCAGCAGCCAAGATCTCGGGACAGGGATGCGAGCTTTCTTT. It is translated as CASSQDLGTGMRAFF.

This chain connects TRBV27 to TRBJ1-5, with no clear D. The CDR3 consists of 15 residues. Trimming pared 5 bases from V and 6 bases from J, leaving 17 bases between. Germline values: CDR1 MNHEY, CDR2 SMNVEV (reference sequence). CDR3 sequence: CASSPRSPVFQPQHF. CDR3 in DNA: TGTGCCAGCAGTCCAAGAAGTCCTGTCTTTCAGCCCCAGCATTTT.

This clone was seen only once. The V and J genes are TRBV19 and TRBJ1-5; D is unresolved. Germline V gives CDR1 LNHDA, CDR2 SQIVND (reference sequence). Trimming stripped 5 bases from V and 0 bases from J, with 2 bases between. CDR3 length: 12 amino acids. CDR3 protein: CASSYSNQPQHF. The CDR3 nucleotides are TGTGCCAGTAGTTATAGCAATCAGCCCCAGCATTTT.

The chain couples TRBV27 to TRBJ1-2; 8 bases line up with TRBD1. This CDR3 comprises 17 residues. The junction had 20 bases not matched to a gene; V was cut back by 6 bases and J by 8 bases. Germline values: CDR1 MNHEY, CDR2 SMNVEV (reference sequence). As DNA, the CDR3 is TGTGCCAGCAGGGGGACCCCTCTTGGACAGGGTAGGAGAGGCTACACCTTC. It encodes CASRGTPLGQGRRGYTF.

This chain uses TRBV27 with TRBJ1-2; weak D call: TRBD1 (5 bases). Germline-derived CDR1 and CDR2 are MNHEY and SMNVEV (reference sequence). The V end lost 6 bases, the J end lost 5 bases, and 19 bases lay between the germline ends. The length of the CDR3 is 15 residues. The CDR3 DNA sequence: TGTGCCAGCAGGGAGACCCCGGGACCGGCTTATGGCTACACCTTC. Residues: CASRETPGPAYGYTF.

The chain couples TRBV19 to TRBJ1-2; weak D call: TRBD1 (5 bases). Trimming left V 4 bases short and J 6 bases short, with 21 bases between. The CDR3 is 16 amino acids. Germline CDR1 and CDR2: LNHDA and SQIVND (reference sequence). CDR3 sequence: CASSSDSQTLPHGYTF. In DNA form, the CDR3 reads TGTGCCAGTAGTAGTGACAGCCAAACCCTCCCCCATGGCTACACCTTC.

The chain recombines TRBV4-3 with TRBJ1-5, with D possibly being TRBD1 (5 bases). The CDR3 is 15 amino acids. Germline V gene sequence: CDR1 LGHNA, CDR2 YSLEER. The germline V and J ends were trimmed by 0 bases and 6 bases, with 12 bases remaining between them. DNA for the CDR3: TGCGCCAGCAGCCAAGATGTAAAGGGGACTCAGCCCCAGCATTTT. Amino acids: CASSQDVKGTQPQHF.

On this clone itself: A junction end diverges from the germline sequence, so it may reflect a read error. The chain couples TRBV7-2 to TRBJ2-1; D not certain. The CDR3 runs 14 residues. Germline CDR1 is SGHTA and CDR2 is FQGNSA. Here the CDR3 reads CASSSGWAYNEQFF. The CDR3 DNA follows: TGTGCCAGCAGCTCCGGTTGGGCCTATAATGAGCAGTTCTTC.